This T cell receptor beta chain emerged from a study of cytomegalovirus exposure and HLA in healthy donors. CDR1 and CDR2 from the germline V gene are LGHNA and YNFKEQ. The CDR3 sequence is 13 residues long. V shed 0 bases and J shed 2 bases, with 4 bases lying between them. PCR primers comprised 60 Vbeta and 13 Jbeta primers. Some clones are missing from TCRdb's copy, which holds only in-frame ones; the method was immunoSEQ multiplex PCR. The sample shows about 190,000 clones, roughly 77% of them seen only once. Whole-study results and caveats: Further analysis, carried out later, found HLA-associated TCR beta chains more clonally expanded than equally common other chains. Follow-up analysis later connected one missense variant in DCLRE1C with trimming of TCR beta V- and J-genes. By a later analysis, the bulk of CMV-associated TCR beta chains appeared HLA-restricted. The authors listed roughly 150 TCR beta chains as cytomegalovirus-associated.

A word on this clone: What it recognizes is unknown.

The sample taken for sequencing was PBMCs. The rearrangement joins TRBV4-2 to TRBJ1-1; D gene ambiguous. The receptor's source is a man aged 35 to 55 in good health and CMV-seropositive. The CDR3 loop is CASSQDLNTEAFF. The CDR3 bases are TGTGCCAGCAGCCAAGATCTAAACACTGAAGCTTTCTTT.